These T cell receptor beta chains were read from a single sample in a study of T cells in Graves' hyperthyroidism and ophthalmopathy. MiXCR, applied by TCRdb to the multiplex PCR reads, yields one record per CDR3 protein. The table includes about 400,000 distinct CDR3 sequences, less than 20% detected once. Sequenced: blood. The receptors come from a woman under 30 with Graves' hyperthyroidism. CDR3s include the opening cysteine and the closing phenylalanine or tryptophan. The D gene is left open where the match is weak. Rows may omit the clone size; those that give it use once, few, many or a size class.

clone size: many
D gene: -
V gene: TRBV5-1
J gene: TRBJ2-5
CDR3 protein: CASSFVGEETQYF
CDR3 DNA: TGCGCCAGCAGCTTCGTGGGGGAAGAGACCCAGTACTTC

clone size: few
D gene: TRBD2
V gene: TRBV19
J gene: TRBJ2-5
CDR3 protein: CASSAGAGGKETQYF
CDR3 DNA: TGTGCCAGTAGTGCGGGGGCGGGGGGAAAAGAGACCCAGTACTTC

clone size: -
D gene: -
V gene: TRBV3-1
J gene: TRBJ2-1
CDR3 protein: CASSQDGRDEQFF
CDR3 DNA: TGTGCCAGCAGCCAGGACGGTAGGGATGAGCAGTTCTTC

clone size: -
D gene: TRBD2
V gene: TRBV5-1
J gene: TRBJ2-4
CDR3 protein: CASSLGGLATRGNIQYF
CDR3 DNA: TGCGCCAGCAGCTTGGGCGGACTAGCGACCCGAGGTAACATTCAGTACTTC

clone size: few
D gene: -
V gene: TRBV18
J gene: TRBJ2-7
CDR3 protein: CASSPGATGPYEQYF
CDR3 DNA: TGTGCCAGCTCACCGGGGGCGACAGGACCCTACGAGCAGTACTTC

clone size: many
D gene: -
V gene: TRBV30
J gene: TRBJ2-1
CDR3 protein: CAWRTDNEQFF
CDR3 DNA: TGTGCCTGGCGGACGGACAATGAGCAGTTCTTC

clone size: many
D gene: -
V gene: TRBV11-2
J gene: TRBJ2-1
CDR3 protein: CASSPRGPAGFFNEQFF
CDR3 DNA: TGTGCCAGCAGCCCTAGGGGGCCGGCGGGATTCTTCAATGAGCAGTTCTTC

clone size: many
D gene: -
V gene: TRBV12-3/TRBV12-4
J gene: TRBJ1-1
CDR3 protein: CASTPGLPNTEAFF
CDR3 DNA: TGTGCCAGCACCCCAGGGTTGCCAAACACTGAAGCTTTCTTT

clone size: -
D gene: TRBD2
V gene: TRBV6-1
J gene: TRBJ2-7
CDR3 protein: CATLDRTGTSSYEQYF
CDR3 DNA: TGTGCCACCCTCGACAGGACCGGGACTAGCTCCTACGAGCAGTACTTC

clone size: many
D gene: -
V gene: TRBV27
J gene: TRBJ1-1
CDR3 protein: CASSFKTGATEAFF
CDR3 DNA: TGTGCCAGCAGTTTCAAGACGGGGGCCACTGAAGCTTTCTTT

clone size: -
D gene: -
V gene: TRBV7-9
J gene: TRBJ2-5
CDR3 protein: CASSLLGALESQYF
CDR3 DNA: TGTGCCAGCAGCCTCCTGGGGGCTTTAGAGTCCCAGTACTTC

clone size: many
D gene: -
V gene: TRBV18
J gene: TRBJ1-5
CDR3 protein: CASSQGSLNQPQHF
CDR3 DNA: TGTGCCAGCTCGCAAGGGAGCCTTAATCAGCCCCAGCATTTT

clone size: many
D gene: -
V gene: TRBV28
J gene: TRBJ2-7
CDR3 protein: CASTGVPYEQYF
CDR3 DNA: TGTGCCAGCACAGGGGTTCCCTACGAGCAGTACTTC

clone size: few
D gene: -
V gene: TRBV9
J gene: TRBJ2-1
CDR3 protein: CASSVAGLAWNEQFF
CDR3 DNA: TGTGCCAGCAGCGTAGCTGGGCTAGCGTGGAATGAGCAGTTCTTC

clone size: many
D gene: TRBD2
V gene: TRBV14
J gene: TRBJ2-3
CDR3 protein: CASSQRPSGRDTQYF
CDR3 DNA: TGTGCCAGCAGCCAAAGGCCTAGCGGGAGGGATACGCAGTATTTT

clone size: many
D gene: TRBD2
V gene: TRBV7-8
J gene: TRBJ2-1
CDR3 protein: CASSLQAGGPRDEQFF
CDR3 DNA: TGTGCCAGCAGCTTACAAGCGGGAGGGCCAAGGGATGAGCAGTTCTTC

clone size: many
D gene: TRBD2
V gene: TRBV5-1
J gene: TRBJ2-1
CDR3 protein: CASSGEGDPYNEQFF
CDR3 DNA: TGCGCCAGCTCCGGGGAGGGAGATCCCTACAATGAGCAGTTCTTC

clone size: -
D gene: -
V gene: TRBV2
J gene: TRBJ2-1
CDR3 protein: CANGGKFF
CDR3 DNA: TGTGCCAACGGAGGGAAGTTCTTC

clone size: many
D gene: -
V gene: TRBV13
J gene: TRBJ2-5
CDR3 protein: CASSYRGDLETQYF
CDR3 DNA: TGTGCCAGCAGCTATAGGGGGGATCTGGAGACCCAGTACTTC

clone size: many
D gene: -
V gene: TRBV6-2/TRBV6-3
J gene: TRBJ1-2
CDR3 protein: CASTIRGVNYGYTF
CDR3 DNA: TGTGCCAGCACCATACGGGGGGTCAACTATGGCTACACCTTC

clone size: -
D gene: TRBD1
V gene: TRBV12-3/TRBV12-4
J gene: TRBJ2-2
CDR3 protein: CASSHRDRGRAGELFF
CDR3 DNA: TGTGCCAGCAGCCACCGGGACAGGGGGCGGGCCGGGGAGCTGTTTTTT

clone size: many
D gene: -
V gene: TRBV6-1
J gene: TRBJ1-5
CDR3 protein: CASSPVARAGQPQHF
CDR3 DNA: TGTGCCAGCAGTCCGGTGGCTAGGGCCGGGCAGCCCCAGCATTTT

clone size: many
D gene: TRBD1
V gene: TRBV7-9
J gene: TRBJ1-1
CDR3 protein: CASSLRELGQGGNTEAFF
CDR3 DNA: TGTGCCAGCAGCTTAAGGGAACTCGGACAGGGGGGTAACACTGAAGCTTTCTTT

clone size: -
D gene: -
V gene: TRBV13
J gene: TRBJ2-3
CDR3 protein: CASSEGNTDTQYF
CDR3 DNA: TGTGCCAGCTCGGAGGGGAACACAGATACGCAGTATTTT

clone size: many
D gene: TRBD2
V gene: TRBV10-3
J gene: TRBJ2-1
CDR3 protein: CATQAGGANNEQFF
CDR3 DNA: TGTGCCACACAAGCGGGAGGGGCGAACAATGAGCAGTTCTTC

clone size: many
D gene: -
V gene: TRBV5-1
J gene: TRBJ2-5
CDR3 protein: CASSLVAANQETQYF
CDR3 DNA: TGCGCCAGCAGCTTGGTAGCGGCAAACCAAGAGACCCAGTACTTC

clone size: few
D gene: -
V gene: TRBV19
J gene: TRBJ1-1
CDR3 protein: CATFSKRGYSEAFF
CDR3 DNA: TGTGCCACCTTCTCGAAAAGGGGGTACTCTGAAGCTTTCTTT

clone size: many
D gene: -
V gene: TRBV2
J gene: TRBJ2-7
CDR3 protein: CASKRTFSYEQYF
CDR3 DNA: TGTGCCAGCAAGCGGACATTTTCCTACGAGCAGTACTTC

clone size: many
D gene: -
V gene: TRBV7-9
J gene: TRBJ1-2
CDR3 protein: CASSFEARGYTF
CDR3 DNA: TGTGCCAGCAGCTTCGAGGCCCGCGGCTACACCTTC

clone size: -
D gene: -
V gene: TRBV19
J gene: TRBJ1-2
CDR3 protein: CASSIGVHRAGTF
CDR3 DNA: TGTGCCAGTAGTATAGGGGTACACAGGGCCGGCACCTTC

clone size: many
D gene: -
V gene: TRBV7-8
J gene: TRBJ2-7
CDR3 protein: CASSLRQFYEQYF
CDR3 DNA: TGTGCCAGCAGCCTAAGACAGTTTTACGAGCAGTACTTC

clone size: many
D gene: TRBD2
V gene: TRBV27
J gene: TRBJ2-1
CDR3 protein: CASSLLGGADNEQFF
CDR3 DNA: TGTGCCAGCAGTTTACTCGGGGGGGCCGACAATGAGCAGTTCTTC

clone size: many
D gene: -
V gene: TRBV18
J gene: TRBJ2-7
CDR3 protein: CASSPYEGGPPYEQYF
CDR3 DNA: TGTGCCAGCTCACCATACGAGGGGGGACCACCTTACGAGCAGTACTTC

clone size: -
D gene: TRBD1
V gene: TRBV7-9
J gene: TRBJ1-2
CDR3 protein: CAISFGTGPYGHTF
CDR3 DNA: TGTGCCATCAGCTTTGGGACAGGACCGTATGGCCACACCTTC

clone size: -
D gene: -
V gene: TRBV6-1
J gene: TRBJ1-6
CDR3 protein: CARSSSLNSPLYF
CDR3 DNA: TGTGCCAGGTCGTCCAGTCTTAATTCACCCCTCTACTTT

clone size: many
D gene: -
V gene: TRBV6-6
J gene: TRBJ1-2
CDR3 protein: CASSYGVGTNYGYTF
CDR3 DNA: TGTGCCAGCAGTTACGGGGTCGGGACTAACTATGGCTACACCTTC

clone size: -
D gene: TRBD1
V gene: TRBV12-3/TRBV12-4
J gene: TRBJ1-1
CDR3 protein: CASSKWTGGEAFF
CDR3 DNA: TGTGCCAGCAGTAAGTGGACAGGAGGAGAAGCTTTCTTT

clone size: many
D gene: -
V gene: TRBV12-3/TRBV12-4
J gene: TRBJ1-1
CDR3 protein: CASSLRRGTEAFF
CDR3 DNA: TGTGCCAGCAGTTTAAGGCGAGGGACTGAAGCTTTCTTT

clone size: -
D gene: -
V gene: TRBV6-6
J gene: TRBJ1-5
CDR3 protein: CASSYPQGYAWSQHF
CDR3 DNA: TGTGCCAGCAGTTACCCACAAGGATATGCATGGTCCCAGCATTTT

clone size: many
D gene: -
V gene: TRBV2
J gene: TRBJ2-7
CDR3 protein: CASSGTVKTYEQYF
CDR3 DNA: TGTGCCAGCAGTGGGACAGTCAAGACCTACGAGCAGTACTTC

clone size: few
D gene: -
V gene: TRBV18
J gene: TRBJ2-5
CDR3 protein: CASSPLRTVETQYF
CDR3 DNA: TGTGCCAGCTCACCACTCAGGACAGTAGAGACCCAGTACTTC

clone size: many
D gene: TRBD1
V gene: TRBV3-1
J gene: TRBJ1-2
CDR3 protein: CASSRGTGGPYGYTF
CDR3 DNA: TGTGCCAGCAGCCGAGGGACAGGGGGTCCCTATGGCTACACCTTC

clone size: few
D gene: -
V gene: TRBV12-3/TRBV12-4
J gene: TRBJ1-3
CDR3 protein: CASTGDVNSGNTVYF
CDR3 DNA: TGTGCCAGCACCGGGGACGTAAACTCTGGAAACACCGTATATTTT

clone size: many
D gene: -
V gene: TRBV5-5
J gene: TRBJ2-7
CDR3 protein: CASSFGDYEQYF
CDR3 DNA: TGTGCCAGCAGCTTCGGCGATTACGAGCAGTACTTC

clone size: few
D gene: TRBD1
V gene: TRBV5-5
J gene: TRBJ1-6
CDR3 protein: CASSLVRGGFWSPLHF
CDR3 DNA: TGTGCCAGCAGCTTGGTCAGGGGGGGATTCTGGTCACCCCTCCACTTT

clone size: -
D gene: -
V gene: TRBV7-6
J gene: TRBJ2-1
CDR3 protein: CASSGGTRDEQFF
CDR3 DNA: TGTGCCAGCAGCGGCGGGACTCGCGATGAGCAGTTCTTC

clone size: many
D gene: -
V gene: TRBV5-5
J gene: TRBJ2-3
CDR3 protein: CASSLGRFNTDTQYF
CDR3 DNA: TGTGCCAGCAGCTTGGGCAGGTTTAACACAGATACGCAGTATTTT

clone size: many
D gene: -
V gene: TRBV20-1
J gene: TRBJ2-7
CDR3 protein: CSARGRTGPTNEQYF
CDR3 DNA: TGCAGTGCTAGAGGACGGACCGGGCCTACTAACGAGCAGTACTTC

clone size: many
D gene: -
V gene: TRBV7-2
J gene: TRBJ2-7
CDR3 protein: CASSHPGSEQYF
CDR3 DNA: TGTGCCAGCAGCCACCCCGGGAGTGAGCAGTACTTC

clone size: -
D gene: TRBD2
V gene: TRBV20-1
J gene: TRBJ2-5
CDR3 protein: CSARTSGGYHTPIQETQYF
CDR3 DNA: TGCAGTGCTAGGACTAGCGGGGGGTATCATACCCCCATCCAAGAGACCCAGTACTTC

clone size: many
D gene: -
V gene: TRBV6-2/TRBV6-3
J gene: TRBJ2-1
CDR3 protein: CASTIGGTLNEQFF
CDR3 DNA: TGTGCCAGCACTATAGGGGGGACCTTGAATGAGCAGTTCTTC

clone size: many
D gene: -
V gene: TRBV12-3/TRBV12-4
J gene: TRBJ2-7
CDR3 protein: CASSGGNGEQYF
CDR3 DNA: TGTGCCAGCAGTGGGGGGAACGGCGAGCAGTACTTC

clone size: many
D gene: -
V gene: TRBV11-3
J gene: TRBJ1-1
CDR3 protein: CASSLGSPMNTEAFF
CDR3 DNA: TGTGCCAGCAGCTTAGGATCCCCTATGAACACTGAAGCTTTCTTT

clone size: many
D gene: TRBD1
V gene: TRBV6-1
J gene: TRBJ2-7
CDR3 protein: CASSEGLTGMYEQYF
CDR3 DNA: TGTGCCAGCAGTGAAGGACTGACAGGGATGTACGAGCAGTACTTC

clone size: many
D gene: TRBD2
V gene: TRBV20-1
J gene: TRBJ2-7
CDR3 protein: CSATHGTREYEQYF
CDR3 DNA: TGCAGTGCTACCCACGGGACTAGGGAATACGAGCAGTACTTC

clone size: many
D gene: -
V gene: TRBV4-1
J gene: TRBJ1-2
CDR3 protein: CASSQGPTGRNYGYTF
CDR3 DNA: TGCGCCAGCAGCCAAGGTCCCACAGGGCGTAACTATGGCTACACCTTC

clone size: many
D gene: TRBD1
V gene: TRBV6-2/TRBV6-3
J gene: TRBJ1-2
CDR3 protein: CASSPTITGTGGKGYTF
CDR3 DNA: TGTGCCAGCAGTCCAACCATTACCGGGACAGGGGGCAAAGGCTACACCTTC

clone size: many
D gene: -
V gene: TRBV7-8
J gene: TRBJ1-2
CDR3 protein: CASSSNRELGYTF
CDR3 DNA: TGTGCCAGCAGCTCAAACAGGGAATTAGGCTACACCTTC

clone size: many
D gene: -
V gene: TRBV5-1
J gene: TRBJ2-2
CDR3 protein: CASSLGDTNTGELFF
CDR3 DNA: TGCGCCAGCAGCTTGGGAGACACGAACACCGGGGAGCTGTTTTTT